The TCR beta chain under discussion was sequenced for a study of Tregs in tolerant kidney transplant recipients. The table came from immunoSEQ multiplex PCR; TCRdb's copy has only in-frame clones and leaves some out. The data contain 60,000 to 75,000 clones, 80% to 90% of them singletons. This CDR3 is 15 amino acids long. Trimming removed 6 bases at V and 1 base at J, with 15 bases between. Germline V gives CDR1 SSHAT, CDR2 FNYEAQ (reference sequence). Whole-study results and caveats: Few patients were studied, so findings need validation in larger groups.

For this clone: Its antigen is not identified.

This chain joins TRBV7-7 and TRBJ2-5; D gene ambiguous. This clonotype originated in a human donor who received a combined kidney and bone marrow transplant. The specimen was Tregs from blood, collected before the transplant. This CDR3 reads CASSLRSRSQETQYF. DNA for the CDR3: TGTGCCAGCAGTTTAAGGTCCAGATCCCAAGAGACCCAGTACTTC.